Listed below are T cell receptor beta chains from one sample, sequenced in a study of cytomegalovirus exposure and HLA in healthy donors. The protocol was immunoSEQ multiplex PCR, while the TCRdb copy is restricted to in-frame clones and leaves out a portion. The sample includes around 130,000 clones, around 8.5% of them seen just once. The sample consisted of PBMCs. The receptors originated from a middle-aged man in good health and CMV-seronegative. Both conserved end residues are part of each CDR3. The D gene is left open where the match is weak. Only some rows state a clone size, as once, few, many or a class for expanded clones.

V gene: TRBV5-1
D gene: NA
CDR3 length: 13
clone size: few
J gene: TRBJ1-1
CDR3 protein: CASSLGRNTEAFF
CDR3 DNA: TGCGCCAGCAGCTTGGGCAGGAACACTGAAGCTTTCTTT

V gene: TRBV10-1
D gene: NA
CDR3 length: 14
clone size: NA
J gene: TRBJ1-3
CDR3 protein: CASSESNRGNTIYF
CDR3 DNA: TGCGCCAGCAGTGAGTCAAACAGGGGAAACACCATATATTTT

V gene: TRBV13
D gene: NA
CDR3 length: 14
clone size: NA
J gene: TRBJ1-1
CDR3 protein: CASSSTDSNTEAFF
CDR3 DNA: TGTGCCAGCAGTTCGACAGACTCGAACACTGAAGCTTTCTTT

V gene: TRBV6-5
D gene: TRBD1
CDR3 length: 15
clone size: NA
J gene: TRBJ1-5
CDR3 protein: CASRGDRGSNQPQHF
CDR3 DNA: TGTGCCAGCAGAGGGGACAGGGGAAGCAATCAGCCCCAGCATTTT

V gene: TRBV27
D gene: NA
CDR3 length: 14
clone size: few
J gene: TRBJ1-1
CDR3 protein: CASSLSTVNTEAFF
CDR3 DNA: TGTGCCAGCAGTTTATCAACGGTAAACACTGAAGCTTTCTTT

V gene: TRBV7-2
D gene: NA
CDR3 length: 14
clone size: few
J gene: TRBJ1-6
CDR3 protein: CASSSQVVNSPLHF
CDR3 DNA: TGTGCCAGCAGCTCACAGGTTGTGAATTCACCCCTCCACTTT

V gene: TRBV5-1
D gene: NA
CDR3 length: 14
clone size: NA
J gene: TRBJ2-5
CDR3 protein: CASSLNTGIETQYF
CDR3 DNA: TGCGCCAGCAGCCTTAACACAGGGATCGAGACCCAGTACTTC

V gene: TRBV5-6
D gene: NA
CDR3 length: 16
clone size: NA
J gene: TRBJ2-3
CDR3 protein: CASSYLGGSTTDTQYF
CDR3 DNA: TGTGCCAGCTCCTACCTAGGGGGTTCTACCACAGATACGCAGTATTTT

V gene: TRBV4-2
D gene: TRBD1
CDR3 length: 17
clone size: NA
J gene: TRBJ1-3
CDR3 protein: CASSQRQGGISGNTIYF
CDR3 DNA: TGTGCCAGCAGCCAACGACAGGGGGGGATCTCTGGAAACACCATATATTTT

V gene: TRBV30
D gene: NA
CDR3 length: 14
clone size: NA
J gene: TRBJ2-7
CDR3 protein: CAWTPGGSAYEQYF
CDR3 DNA: TGTGCCTGGACCCCTGGTGGCAGCGCCTACGAGCAGTACTTC

V gene: TRBV10-2
D gene: NA
CDR3 length: 16
clone size: few
J gene: TRBJ1-5
CDR3 protein: CASSDWDTYNREPQHF
CDR3 DNA: TGCGCCAGCAGTGACTGGGACACCTATAATAGGGAGCCCCAGCATTTT

V gene: TRBV25-1
D gene: TRBD1
CDR3 length: 13
clone size: NA
J gene: TRBJ1-6
CDR3 protein: CASSVDRASPLHF
CDR3 DNA: TGTGCCAGCAGTGTGGACAGGGCCTCACCCCTCCACTTT

V gene: TRBV11-2
D gene: NA
CDR3 length: 13
clone size: few
J gene: TRBJ1-2
CDR3 protein: CASSVTGRRGYTF
CDR3 DNA: TGTGCCAGCAGCGTCACAGGGAGAAGGGGCTACACCTTC

V gene: TRBV30
D gene: NA
CDR3 length: 14
clone size: few
J gene: TRBJ2-5
CDR3 protein: CAWSARTIQETQYF
CDR3 DNA: TGTGCCTGGAGTGCCAGGACTATTCAAGAGACCCAGTACTTC

V gene: TRBV5-1
D gene: TRBD2
CDR3 length: 14
clone size: NA
J gene: TRBJ2-7
CDR3 protein: CASSLASGGNEQYF
CDR3 DNA: TGCGCCAGCAGCTTGGCCAGCGGGGGGAACGAGCAGTACTTC

V gene: TRBV4-1
D gene: TRBD1
CDR3 length: 13
clone size: NA
J gene: TRBJ1-2
CDR3 protein: CASSPGGLVGYTF
CDR3 DNA: TGCGCCAGCAGCCCAGGGGGGCTAGTTGGCTACACCTTC

V gene: TRBV28
D gene: TRBD2
CDR3 length: 14
clone size: NA
J gene: TRBJ2-3
CDR3 protein: CASSLGGDTDTQYF
CDR3 DNA: TGTGCCAGCAGTTTGGGGGGGGACACAGATACGCAGTATTTT

V gene: TRBV7-2
D gene: NA
CDR3 length: 16
clone size: few
J gene: TRBJ2-5
CDR3 protein: CASSLAPPPNQETQYF
CDR3 DNA: TGTGCCAGCAGCTTGGCCCCTCCACCCAACCAAGAGACCCAGTACTTC

V gene: TRBV6-6
D gene: TRBD1
CDR3 length: 16
clone size: NA
J gene: TRBJ2-1
CDR3 protein: CASSPSQGDGYNEQFF
CDR3 DNA: TGTGCCAGCAGCCCCTCCCAGGGGGACGGCTACAATGAGCAGTTCTTC

V gene: TRBV5-6
D gene: NA
CDR3 length: 14
clone size: few
J gene: TRBJ2-7
CDR3 protein: CASSLGGISYEQYF
CDR3 DNA: TGTGCCAGCAGCTTGGGAGGAATCTCCTACGAGCAGTACTTC

V gene: TRBV2
D gene: NA
CDR3 length: 14
clone size: few
J gene: TRBJ1-5
CDR3 protein: CASMEGTNNQPQHF
CDR3 DNA: TGTGCCAGCATGGAGGGGACGAACAATCAGCCCCAGCATTTT

V gene: TRBV19
D gene: NA
CDR3 length: 13
clone size: NA
J gene: TRBJ1-1
CDR3 protein: CASTPGVNTEAFF
CDR3 DNA: TGTGCCAGTACCCCGGGGGTTAACACTGAAGCTTTCTTT

V gene: TRBV28
D gene: TRBD1
CDR3 length: 14
clone size: NA
J gene: TRBJ1-2
CDR3 protein: CASSPMGQNYGYTF
CDR3 DNA: TGTGCCAGCAGTCCAATGGGACAGAACTATGGCTACACCTTC

V gene: TRBV18
D gene: TRBD1
CDR3 length: 15
clone size: NA
J gene: TRBJ1-5
CDR3 protein: CASSLGTGGNQPQHF
CDR3 DNA: TGTGCCAGCTCACTTGGGACAGGGGGCAATCAGCCCCAGCATTTT